This T cell receptor (beta chain) is drawn from a study of T cells in Graves' hyperthyroidism and ophthalmopathy. Study summary: Peripheral blood was collected at initial diagnosis, before any treatment.

Regions amplified from RNA transcripts were the TCR beta CDR3 regions. A first-round RT-PCR of the TCR CDR3 used the HTBI primer set. From the multiplex PCR reads, TCRdb called clonotypes with MiXCR, one entry per CDR3 protein. The table records 250,000 to 300,000 distinct CDR3 sequences, approximately 15% of them present only once. CDR3 length: 15 amino acids. Germline V gene sequence: CDR1 SGHTA, CDR2 FQGNSA. V was shortened by 0 bases and J by 3 bases, with 12 bases between the two germline ends. Fresh peripheral blood, approximately 10 ml, yielded the PBMCs. This clonotype was counted at least ten times. The antigen remains undetermined. General observations from the study: A 13 V-J model separated ophthalmopathy from stable hyperthyroidism. Most clonotypes expanded in the thyroid (above 0.001) were also present in blood.

This TCR was sampled from a woman between 40 and 55 years old with Graves' hyperthyroidism. The V call is TRBV7-2, the J call TRBJ2-7; D tentatively fits TRBD1 or TRBD2 (5 bases each). The specimen sequenced was blood. CDR3 residues: CASSLAPSGHYEQYF. The CDR3 DNA reads as TGTGCCAGCAGCTTAGCCCCCTCGGGGCACTACGAGCAGTACTTC.